This T cell receptor beta chain appears in the sequencing data of a study of blood T cell repertoires in COVID-19. Study-wide context: Sites across the United States, Italy and Spain contributed samples from acute and convalescent COVID-19.

The CDR3 is made up of 14 amino acids. V was trimmed by 3 bases and J by 0 bases, leaving 8 bases between them. Germline lookup yields CDR1 SGHAT and CDR2 FQDESV (reference sequence). Participants were aged roughly 18 to 90 years, lived in 24 US areas, and enrolled virtually. Donors were grouped by their self-reported clinical history. Original data processing: Reference gene primer amplification gave estimated nucleated cell counts. Produced via immunoSEQ multiplex PCR; TCRdb's table is partial and in-frame only. V and J calls and clone size are given by that table; D and trimming were obtained from the DNA. The sample records around 330,000 clones, about nine tenths being singletons.

The chain combines TRBV11-1 with TRBJ2-5; D is possibly TRBD2 (6 bases). This sequence was found in a woman aged 18 to 35 who had recovered from COVID-19. The specimen sequenced was PBMCs or T cells enriched from blood (not recorded which). Written as DNA, the CDR3 is TGTGCCAGCAGCTTCCGGGGGTACCAAGAGACCCAGTACTTC. The encoded protein is CASSFRGYQETQYF. The complete variable domain, with remaining parts taken from reference TRBV11-1 and TRBJ2-5, reads EAEVAQSPRYKITEKSQAVAFWCDPISGHATLYWYRQILGQGPELLVQFQDESVVDDSQLPKDRFSAERLKGVDSTLKIQPAELGDSAMYLCASSFRGYQETQYFGPGTRLLVL.